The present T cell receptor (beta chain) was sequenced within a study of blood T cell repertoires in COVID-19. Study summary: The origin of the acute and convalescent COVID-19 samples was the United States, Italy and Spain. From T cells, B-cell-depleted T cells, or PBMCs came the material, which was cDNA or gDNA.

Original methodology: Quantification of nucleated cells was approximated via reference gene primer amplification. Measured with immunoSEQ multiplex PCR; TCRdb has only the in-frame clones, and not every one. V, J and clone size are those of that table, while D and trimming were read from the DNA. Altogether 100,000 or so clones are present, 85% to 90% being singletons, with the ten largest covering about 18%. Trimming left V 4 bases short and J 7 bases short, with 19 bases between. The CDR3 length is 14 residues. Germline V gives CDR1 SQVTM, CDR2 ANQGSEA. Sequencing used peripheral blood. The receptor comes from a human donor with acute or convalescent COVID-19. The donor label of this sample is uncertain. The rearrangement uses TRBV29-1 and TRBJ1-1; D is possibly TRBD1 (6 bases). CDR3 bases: TGCAGCGTTGCGGGTGAAACAGGGCGGGTTGAAGCTTTCTTT. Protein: CSVAGETGRVEAFF.